The 13 T cell receptor beta chains below were found in one sample sequenced in a study of blood T cell repertoires in COVID-19. TCRdb's table, derived via immunoSEQ multiplex PCR, lists solely in-frame clones and lacks some. The sample holds approximately 290,000 clones, 75% to 95% seen once. The sequenced material came from PBMCs or T cells enriched from blood (not recorded which). Receptors originate from a woman in her 30s who had recovered from COVID-19.

The gene calls are TRBV7-2 and TRBJ2-7, with 9 bases identical to TRBD1. The CDR3 extends over 14 amino acids. With V trimmed by 4 bases and J by 2 bases, 3 bases remained unmatched. The germline V gene has CDR1 SGHTA and CDR2 FQGNSA. The CDR3 sequence: CASSSRQGAYEQYF. CDR3 in DNA: TGTGCCAGCAGCTCACGACAGGGGGCCTACGAGCAGTACTTC.

This clone was seen only a few times. J is TRBJ1-2 and V is TRBV19, with D possibly matching TRBD1 (5 bases). The CDR3 loop spans 12 amino acids. The germline V and J ends were trimmed by 6 bases and 7 bases, with 12 bases remaining between them. The germline gives CDR1 LNHDA, CDR2 SQIVND (reference sequence). The CDR3 DNA is TGTGCCAGTAGCATTATTGACAGTGGCTACACCTTC. Its translation: CASSIIDSGYTF.

The chain recombines TRBV5-1 with TRBJ2-2, with D possibly matching TRBD1 (6 bases). The length of the CDR3 is 15 residues. Germline CDR1 and CDR2: SGHRS and YFSETQ. Trimming left V 2 bases short and J 3 bases short, with 11 bases between. Here the CDR3 DNA reads TGCGCCAGCAGCTTAGGGGACATCCACACCGGGGAGCTGTTTTTT. Residues: CASSLGDIHTGELFF. The entire variable domain, with the rest obtained from reference TRBV5-1 and TRBJ2-2, is as follows: KAGVTQTPRYLIKTRGQQVTLSCSPISGHRSVSWYQQTPGQGLQFLFEYFSETQRNKGNFPGRFSGRQFSNSRSEMNVSTLELGDSALYLCASSLGDIHTGELFFGEGSRLTVL.

V usage is TRBV18 and J usage is TRBJ1-1, with D uncertain. The CDR3 spans 15 residues. Germline V gene sequence: CDR1 KGHSH, CDR2 LQKENI. Deletions cut 3 bases from V and 0 bases from J, with 11 bases between. The CDR3 region has the DNA TGTGCCAGCTCACCGACGAAGAGGCTGAACACTGAAGCTTTCTTT. As protein: CASSPTKRLNTEAFF.

The V and J genes are TRBV7-2 and TRBJ1-5, with unresolved D. The germline gives CDR1 SGHTA, CDR2 FQGNSA. V was pared by 7 bases and J by 4 bases, with 11 bases between. The CDR3 consists of 13 residues. CDR3 region: CASTPGRNQPQHF. CDR3 nucleotide sequence: TGTGCCAGCACCCCGGGGAGGAATCAGCCCCAGCATTTT. The full variable domain, rest sourced from reference TRBV7-2 and TRBJ1-5, is GAGVSQSPSNKVTEKGKDVELRCDPISGHTALYWYRQSLGQGLEFLIYFQGNSAPDKSGLPSDRFSAERTGGSVSTLTIQRTQQEDSAVYLCASTPGRNQPQHFGDGTRLSIL.

The gene calls are TRBV2 and TRBJ2-7; TRBD1 might be the D (5 bases). Germline CDR1 SNHLY, CDR2 FYNNEI. There are 13 residues in the CDR3. Trimming removed 4 bases from V and 7 bases from J, with 14 bases in between. This chain's CDR3 is CASSGQQIPEQYF. The CDR3 coding sequence is TGTGCCAGCAGTGGACAGCAAATACCTGAGCAGTACTTC.

The chain combines TRBV9 with TRBJ2-1; the match to TRBD2 covers 9 bases. This CDR3 comprises 15 residues. Losses at the gene ends were 4 bases for V and 5 bases for J; bases not matched to a gene: 7. The V gene's germline CDR1 is SGDLS and CDR2 YYNGEE. The CDR3 DNA reads as TGTGCCAGCAGCCCCGGACTAGCGACAAACAATGAGCAGTTCTTC. Amino acids: CASSPGLATNNEQFF.

The chain recombines TRBV19 with TRBJ2-5; D may be TRBD2 (6 bases). Between the trimmed V and J ends, which lost 9 bases and 5 bases, there was a span of 13 bases. CDR3 length: 12 amino acids. Germline V CDR1 and CDR2: LNHDA, SQIVND (reference sequence). CDR3 region: CARERRAETQYF. Written as DNA, the CDR3 is TGTGCCAGAGAAAGGAGGGCCGAGACCCAGTACTTC.

CDR3 region: CASSLASGRPNTGELFF. The CDR3 nucleotides are TGTGCCAGCAGTTTAGCTAGCGGGAGGCCTAACACCGGGGAGCTGTTTTTT. This rearrangement joins TRBV28 to TRBJ2-2, with 11 bases identical to TRBD2. Germline loops: CDR1 MDHEN, CDR2 SYDVKM. V was clipped by 2 bases and J by 2 bases; unmatched bases: 4. The CDR3 has 17 amino acids.

V and J are TRBV5-1 and TRBJ2-7; D may be TRBD1 (5 bases). Germline CDR1 and CDR2: SGHRS and YFSETQ. The CDR3 length is 14 residues. Trimming removed 1 base from V and 4 bases from J, with 12 bases in between. CDR3 bases: TGCGCCAGCAGCTTGAGGGGCCCTGGGTACGAGCAGTACTTC. This translates into CASSLRGPGYEQYF.

The V call is TRBV7-9, the J call TRBJ1-4; maybe TRBD1 (6 bases). Trimming pared 6 bases from V and 0 bases from J, leaving 14 bases between. This CDR3 is 16 amino acids long. Germline values: CDR1 SEHNR, CDR2 FQNEAQ (reference sequence). The CDR3 reads CASSTGTPSTNEKLFF. CDR3 coding DNA: TGTGCCAGCAGTACCGGGACACCGTCAACTAATGAAAAACTGTTTTTT.

This chain links TRBV14 with TRBJ2-7; TRBD2 agrees at 7 bases. Germline-derived CDR1 and CDR2 are SGHDN and FVKESK. The CDR3 is made up of 15 amino acids. The V and J ends lost 2 bases and 0 bases, in that order; junction bases with no gene match: 4. The CDR3 region has the DNA TGTGCCAGCAGCCAAAAGGGACTACCCTCCTACGAGCAGTACTTC. Translated: CASSQKGLPSYEQYF. The full variable domain, rest sourced from reference TRBV14 and TRBJ2-7, is EAGVTQFPSHSVIEKGQTVTLRCDPISGHDNLYWYRRVMGKEIKFLLHFVKESKQDESGMPNNRFLAERTGGTYSTLKVQPAELEDSGVYFCASSQKGLPSYEQYFGPGTRLTVT.

The chain combines TRBV18 with TRBJ2-5, with a weak D call TRBD2 (6 bases). Germline V gene lookup returns CDR1 KGHSH and CDR2 LQKENI. Trimming pared 3 bases from V and 4 bases from J, leaving 9 bases between. This CDR3 region has 13 residues. DNA for the CDR3: TGTGCCAGCTCACCCGGGCGGGGAGAGACCCAGTACTTC. This translates into CASSPGRGETQYF.